This TCR beta chain comes out of a study of identical twins. The study's findings and limits: Cross-sectional statistical analysis was relied on for the conclusions, without the same donors being followed. Twins shared beta out-of-frame sequences in excess, but this excess was weaker. Because invariant MAIT and iNKT cells could be present, zero-insertion analyses could be partly confounded.

This clonotype was seen many times. Antigen specificity is unknown. The CDR3 is made up of 16 amino acids. The germline V gene has CDR1 DFQATT and CDR2 SNEGSKA (reference sequence). The J segment lost 0 bases and the V segment lost 2 bases, leaving 7 bases of the junction unmatched. Each CDR3 protein gets one entry after TCRdb re-called the 5' RACE reads with MiXCR. The sample shows 1.5 million to 2 million distinct CDR3 sequences, about 32% of them seen only once. This receptor was taken from a newborn girl in good health. This chain connects TRBV20-1 to TRBJ2-3; 8 bases fit TRBD2. Source material: cord blood. The DNA for the CDR3 is TGCAGTGCTAGACTAGCGGGCCTCAGGAGCACAGATACGCAGTATTTT. It encodes CSARLAGLRSTDTQYF.